This T cell receptor (beta chain) was observed in a study of T cell repertoires in cytomegalovirus infection. Study-level information: Both CMV infection and a matching HLA type were indicated by public TCR beta signatures.

TCRdb processed the reads anew with MiXCR; each CDR3 protein has one entry. The sample has approximately 910,000 distinct CDR3 sequences, 31% seen once. In the case of this clonotype: Antigen specificity is unknown.

In germline, CDR1 is MNHNY, CDR2 SVGAGI (reference sequence). The CDR3 is 14 residues long. V lost 5 bases, J lost 8 bases, and 16 bases lay in between. This chain uses TRBV6-6 with TRBJ2-1, with D perhaps matching TRBD1 (6 bases). This clonotype originated in a human donor in good health (CMV status not recorded). Some clones in this sample may be carry-over from other donors' samples. The material sequenced was cultured CD8+ T cells from PBMCs, taken from culture after CMV antigen stimulation. CDR3 loop: CASSTGFLVDEQFF. CDR3 bases: TGTGCCAGCAGTACAGGGTTCCTGGTCGATGAGCAGTTCTTC.